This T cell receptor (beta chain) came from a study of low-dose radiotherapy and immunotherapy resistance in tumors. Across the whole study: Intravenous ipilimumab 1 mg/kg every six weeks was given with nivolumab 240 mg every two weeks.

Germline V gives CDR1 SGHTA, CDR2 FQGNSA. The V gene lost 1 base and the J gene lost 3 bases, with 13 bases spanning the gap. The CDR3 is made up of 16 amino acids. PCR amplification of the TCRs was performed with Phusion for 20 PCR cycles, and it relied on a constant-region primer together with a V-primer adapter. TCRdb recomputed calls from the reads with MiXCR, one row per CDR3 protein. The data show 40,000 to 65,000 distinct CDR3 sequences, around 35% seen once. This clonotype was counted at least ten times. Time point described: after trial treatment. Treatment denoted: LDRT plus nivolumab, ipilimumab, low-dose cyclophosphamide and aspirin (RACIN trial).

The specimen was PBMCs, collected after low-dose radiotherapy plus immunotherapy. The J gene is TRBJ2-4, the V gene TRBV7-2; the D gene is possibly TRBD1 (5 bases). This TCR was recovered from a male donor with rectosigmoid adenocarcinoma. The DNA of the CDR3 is TGTGCCAGCAGCTTAGAGCCAGGGCTAGGCAAAAACATTCAGTACTTC. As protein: CASSLEPGLGKNIQYF. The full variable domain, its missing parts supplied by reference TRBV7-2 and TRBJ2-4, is GAGVSQSPSNKVTEKGKDVELRCDPISGHTALYWYRQSLGQGLEFLIYFQGNSAPDKSGLPSDRFSAERTGGSVSTLTIQRTQQEDSAVYLCASSLEPGLGKNIQYFGAGTRLSVL.